This passage covers 24 T cell receptor beta chains from one sample sequenced in a study of CD8+ T cells in alopecia areata. Reverse transcription of extracted RNA yielded cDNA, which provided the sequencing template. Clones were sequenced by immunoSEQ multiplex PCR, and TCRdb holds only the in-frame ones, with some missing. The sample yields 130,000 to 150,000 clones, around 49% seen once. This specimen was CD4+ T cells sorted from blood, taken at week 0. The receptors come from a human donor with alopecia areata.

CDR3 coding DNA: TGCAGCGTAAGTAGCGGGGGCAGCTCCTACAATGAGCAGTTCTTC. It codes for CSVSSGGSSYNEQFF. This chain uses TRBV29-1 with TRBJ2-1; TRBD2 matches at 9 bases. The junction had 6 bases not matched to a gene; V was cut back by 6 bases and J by 0 bases. There are 15 residues in the CDR3. Germline lookup yields CDR1 SQVTM and CDR2 ANQGSEA.

Relative to its sample, this clone is medium-sized. The chain combines TRBV7-9 with TRBJ2-7; 9 nucleotides align to TRBD2. J gave up 6 bases and V 4 bases, and 7 bases lay outside the gene matches. In germline, CDR1 is SEHNR, CDR2 FQNEAQ (reference sequence). The length of the CDR3 is 14 residues. CDR3 sequence (DNA): TGTGCCAGCAGCTCGTATAGCGGGAGAGGCGAGCAGTACTTC. Protein sequence: CASSSYSGRGEQYF.

The J gene is TRBJ2-7, the V gene TRBV30; TRBD2 matches 9 bases. Germline V gene data show CDR1 as GTSNPN and CDR2 as SVGIG (reference sequence). The trim removed 8 bases at V and 4 bases at J, leaving 15 bases unmatched. CDR3 length: 15 residues. This CDR3 is CAPLRGSGRGYEQYF. Written as DNA, the CDR3 is TGTGCCCCTCTTCGGGGTAGCGGGAGAGGTTACGAGCAGTACTTC.

Only one count was recorded for this clone. This rearrangement joins TRBV25-1 to TRBJ2-7; no firm D call. Trimming shortened V by 4 bases and J by 5 bases, and 12 bases separated the two germline ends. The V gene's germline CDR1 is MGHDK and CDR2 SYGVNS. There are 13 residues in the CDR3. For the CDR3, the DNA is TGTGCCAGCAGTGTGGCGCCAACAAACGAGCAGTACTTC. Translated, it gives CASSVAPTNEQYF.

This clone was detected only a few times. The J gene is TRBJ1-3, the V gene TRBV23-1; D call uncertain. TRBV23-1 is placed among ORFs of uncertain function. Trimming removed 1 base from V and 0 bases from J, with 16 bases in between. The CDR3 totals 18 residues. The CDR3 DNA is TGCGCCAGCAGTCAATGGTTTGGAGCACTCGGCTCTGGAAACACCATATATTTT. Translated, it gives CASSQWFGALGSGNTIYF.

The chain's CDR3 is CASSSFRRGGYEQYF. CDR3 coding DNA: TGTGCCAGCAGCTCGTTCCGCAGGGGGGGGTACGAGCAGTACTTC. The rearrangement uses TRBV7-2 and TRBJ2-7; D might be TRBD1 or TRBD2, each matching 7 bases. Per the germline V gene, CDR1 is SGHTA and CDR2 is FQGNSA. V lost 4 bases to trimming and J lost 4 bases, with 17 bases between them. The CDR3 has 15 residues.

The table lists this clone with a few counts. The rearrangement links TRBV7-9 to TRBJ2-5; TRBD2 matches 8 bases. CDR1 and CDR2 (germline): SEHNR, FQNEAQ (reference sequence). This CDR3 contains 14 residues. Trimming at V came to 0 bases and at J to 7 bases, leaving 4 bases not matched to a gene. CDR3 nucleotide sequence: TGTGCCAGCAGCTTAGCGCCCAGCGGGGGGACCCAGTACTTC. Amino acids: CASSLAPSGGTQYF. The entire variable domain, with the rest obtained from reference TRBV7-9 and TRBJ2-5, is as follows: DTGVSQNPRHKITKRGQNVTFRCDPISEHNRLYWYRQTLGQGPEFLTYFQNEAQLEKSRLLSDRFSAERPKGSFSTLEIQRTEQGDSAMYLCASSLAPSGGTQYFGPGTRLLVL.

This clone was seen a handful of times. This sequence joins TRBV30 and TRBJ1-4; tentatively, D is TRBD1 (6 bases). Germline CDR1 and CDR2: GTSNPN and SVGIG (reference sequence). The CDR3 runs to 14 residues. V lost 3 bases and J 0 bases, leaving 8 bases between the germline ends. CDR3 sequence: CAWRTGPTNEKLFF. The CDR3 DNA sequence: TGTGCCTGGAGGACAGGCCCAACTAATGAAAAACTGTTTTTT.

This clone was found many times. This chain joins TRBV14 and TRBJ1-1, with D possibly matching TRBD1 (5 bases). CDR3 length: 17 amino acids. V lost 1 base, J lost 0 bases, and 15 bases lay in between. CDR1 and CDR2 from the germline V gene are SGHDN and FVKESK. In DNA, the CDR3 is TGTGCCAGCAGCCAAGTTCAGGGATCGTTAATGAACACTGAAGCTTTCTTT. This translates into CASSQVQGSLMNTEAFF. The whole variable domain, filled in from reference TRBV14 and TRBJ1-1, reads EAGVTQFPSHSVIEKGQTVTLRCDPISGHDNLYWYRRVMGKEIKFLLHFVKESKQDESGMPNNRFLAERTGGTYSTLKVQPAELEDSGVYFCASSQVQGSLMNTEAFFGQGTRLTVV.

A few counts support this clone. J is TRBJ2-5 and V is TRBV5-1; perhaps D is TRBD1 or TRBD2 (5 bases each). This CDR3 region has 14 residues. CDR1 and CDR2 (germline): SGHRS, YFSETQ. V lost 3 bases and J 3 bases, leaving 12 bases between the germline ends. The CDR3 DNA reads TGCGCCAGCAGCTCTTCTGGGGGTGAAGAGACCCAGTACTTC. Translated, it gives CASSSSGGEETQYF.

The chain employs TRBV27 and TRBJ2-7; D ambiguous. V dropped 0 bases and J dropped 0 bases, with 9 bases sitting between them. The CDR3 is made up of 15 amino acids. The germline V gene has CDR1 MNHEY and CDR2 SMNVEV (reference sequence). CDR3 nucleotide sequence: TGTGCCAGCAGTTTATCGACTGGGGACTCCTACGAGCAGTACTTC. This codes for CASSLSTGDSYEQYF.

The chain joins TRBV7-9 to TRBJ2-2; D is unclear. Trimming left V 2 bases short and J 6 bases short, with 16 bases between. CDR3 length equals 16 residues. CDR1 is SEHNR and CDR2 is FQNEAQ in the germline V gene (reference sequence). The CDR3 reads CASSLSVRPTSGELFF. The CDR3 DNA follows: TGTGCCAGCAGCTTATCGGTGCGCCCGACCTCCGGGGAGCTGTTTTTT.

The chain recombines TRBV4-2 with TRBJ1-3, with a possible D match to TRBD1 (5 bases). Looked up from germline, CDR1 is LGHNA and CDR2 is YNFKEQ. Trimming pared 0 bases from V and 2 bases from J, leaving 8 bases between. CDR3 size: 15 residues. The CDR3 sequence: CASSQDSRAGNTIYF. The CDR3 DNA is TGTGCCAGCAGCCAAGATTCCAGGGCTGGAAACACCATATATTTT.

The chain couples TRBV30 to TRBJ2-5; no clear D gene. V lost 1 base and J 4 bases, leaving 7 bases between the germline ends. The CDR3 is 12 amino acids. The germline CDR1 and CDR2 sequences are GTSNPN and SVGIG (reference sequence). CDR3 protein: CAWSGPAETQYF. The CDR3 bases are TGTGCCTGGAGTGGGCCAGCAGAGACCCAGTACTTC.

This clone occurred a few times. The sample has other DNA sequences that encode this CDR3 too. The chain employs TRBV29-1 and TRBJ2-5; the D gene is possibly TRBD1 (6 bases). Trimming cost V 3 bases and J 1 base, with 6 bases left between them. Germline V CDR1 and CDR2: SQVTM, ANQGSEA. CDR3 length: 12 amino acids. The CDR3 reads CSVDRGQETQYF. The CDR3 DNA reads as TGCAGCGTTGACAGGGGCCAAGAGACCCAGTACTTC.

This clone appeared a single time. This chain uses TRBV7-2 with TRBJ2-7, with 9 nucleotides matching TRBD2. Unmatched junction bases numbered 12, after V lost 8 bases and J lost 7 bases. The CDR3 has 14 amino acids. Germline CDR1 and CDR2: SGHTA and FQGNSA. The CDR3 sequence is CASGYSGSAGEQYF. The CDR3 DNA reads as TGTGCCAGCGGCTATAGCGGGAGCGCGGGTGAGCAGTACTTC.

This clone appeared a single time. The chain joins TRBV5-5 to TRBJ2-7, with a possible D match to TRBD1 (5 bases). Between the trimmed V and J ends, which lost 2 bases and 0 bases, there was a span of 12 bases. The CDR3 has 15 amino acids. CDR1 is SGHKS, CDR2 YYEKEE, per germline (reference sequence). Here the CDR3 DNA reads TGTGCCAGCAGCTTCGGACATCGGGCCTCCTACGAGCAGTACTTC. Translation gives CASSFGHRASYEQYF.

This clone has more than one count but fewer than ten. This chain connects TRBV7-9 to TRBJ1-2; 7 nucleotides match TRBD1. The CDR3 runs 13 residues. With V trimmed by 6 bases and J by 2 bases, 3 bases remained unmatched. The germline gives CDR1 SEHNR, CDR2 FQNEAQ (reference sequence). CDR3 residues: CASSSGQNYGYTF. The CDR3 coding sequence is TGTGCCAGCAGTTCGGGACAGAACTATGGCTACACCTTC. Full variable domain (remainder filled in from reference TRBV7-9 and TRBJ1-2): DTGVSQNPRHKITKRGQNVTFRCDPISEHNRLYWYRQTLGQGPEFLTYFQNEAQLEKSRLLSDRFSAERPKGSFSTLEIQRTEQGDSAMYLCASSSGQNYGYTFGSGTRLTVV.

Only a few counts were recorded for this clone. The chain uses TRBV7-3 and TRBJ2-2; possible D gene TRBD1, 6 bases. CDR1 is SGHTA, CDR2 FQGTGA, per germline. This CDR3 comprises 14 residues. Trimming shortened V by 3 bases and J by 1 base, and 6 bases separated the two germline ends. The CDR3 DNA reads as TGTGCCAGCAGCTTGGGACAGAACACCGGGGAGCTGTTTTTT. It yields the protein CASSLGQNTGELFF.

This chain uses TRBV28 with TRBJ2-3; D unresolved. Trimming stripped 10 bases from V and 2 bases from J, with 10 bases between. The germline V gene has CDR1 MDHEN and CDR2 SYDVKM. The CDR3 is 12 amino acids. DNA of the CDR3: TGTGCCACCGTGGCGGTCACAGATACGCAGTATTTT. Its protein product is CATVAVTDTQYF.

This clone was observed a handful of times. The V and J genes are TRBV6-5 and TRBJ2-1, with D possibly being TRBD1 (6 bases). V was cut by 6 bases and J by 2 bases, with 14 bases left in between. The CDR3 is 15 amino acids. The germline V gene encodes CDR1 MNHEY and CDR2 SVGAGI. The CDR3 sequence is CASRSTGPTYNEQFF. DNA for the CDR3: TGTGCCAGCAGATCAACAGGGCCAACCTACAATGAGCAGTTCTTC.

This rearrangement joins TRBV9 to TRBJ1-1, with a tentative D call TRBD1 (5 bases). V lost 3 bases to trimming and J lost 3 bases, with 6 bases between them. This CDR3 is built from 12 residues. CDR1 is SGDLS and CDR2 is YYNGEE in the germline V gene. The CDR3 DNA sequence: TGTGCCAGCAGCGAGGGACACACTGAAGCTTTCTTT. It is translated as CASSEGHTEAFF. The entire variable domain, with the rest obtained from reference TRBV9 and TRBJ1-1, is as follows: DSGVTQTPKHLITATGQRVTLRCSPRSGDLSVYWYQQSLDQGLQFLIQYYNGEERAKGNILERFSAQQFPDLHSELNLSSLELGDSALYFCASSEGHTEAFFGQGTRLTVV.

This clone was observed a few times. The gene calls are TRBV30 and TRBJ2-7; TRBD2 aligns across 8 bases. Trimming removed 5 bases from V and 10 bases from J; junction bases left unmatched: 10. CDR3 length equals 12 residues. The germline V gene encodes CDR1 GTSNPN and CDR2 SVGIG (reference sequence). This CDR3 reads CAWHAGGLYQYF. In DNA, the CDR3 is TGTGCCTGGCACGCGGGGGGATTGTATCAGTACTTC.

The chain uses TRBV4-2 and TRBJ2-7; possible D gene TRBD1, 6 bases. The ends were cut back, 1 base at V and 3 bases at J, with 10 bases in the middle. From germline, CDR1 is LGHNA and CDR2 YNFKEQ. This CDR3 spans 14 amino acids. CDR3 DNA sequence: TGTGCCAGCAGCCAAGTGACAGGAGACTACGAGCAGTACTTC. The encoded protein is CASSQVTGDYEQYF.